Listed here is a single T cell receptor (beta chain). Its antigen is unknown. This record belongs to a study of cytomegalovirus exposure and HLA in healthy donors. Findings and caveats of the study: A list of roughly 180 TCR beta chains associated with cytomegalovirus was given.

Each of the donors was a healthy bone marrow donor. The CDR3 totals 16 residues. Germline V gene sequence: CDR1 MGHRA, CDR2 YSYEKL. V was pared by 5 bases and J by 10 bases, with 9 bases of the junction left unmatched. Amplification used 60 Vbeta primers and 13 Jbeta primers. The repertoire was sequenced with immunoSEQ multiplex PCR; TCRdb's copy has only in-frame clones and lacks some. Of 150,000 to 200,000 clones in the sample, approximately 82% were seen once. The specimen sequenced was PBMCs. The genes are TRBV4-1 and TRBJ2-1; 15 bases match TRBD2. This clonotype was obtained from a male donor in good health and CMV-seronegative. The CDR3 loop reads CASSDWTSGGAGEQFF. The CDR3 bases are TGCGCCAGCAGCGACTGGACTAGCGGGGGGGCGGGAGAGCAGTTCTTC.